This T cell receptor beta chain originates from a study of T cell responses to AZD1222 COVID-19 vaccine. Findings and caveats of the study: Increased Spike-specific TCR breadth and depth were observed after two AZD1222 doses.

Clones were read by immunoSEQ multiplex PCR, and TCRdb kept only the in-frame ones, dropping some. This table holds about 120,000 clones, about 88% found once. Comments on this clone: Its target is unknown.

Germline CDR1 reads SGHDT; CDR2 reads YYEEEE. Trimming shortened V by 2 bases and J by 0 bases, and 9 bases separated the two germline ends. CDR3 length equals 15 residues. The J gene is TRBJ1-3, the V gene TRBV5-6, with unresolved D. This receptor was identified in an adult who received the AZD1222 COVID-19 vaccine. Sequencing was performed on peripheral blood, taken 28 days after the second AZD1222 dose. This CDR3 is CASSFGRPSGNTIYF. The CDR3 nucleotides read TGTGCCAGCAGCTTTGGGAGACCCTCTGGAAACACCATATATTTT. The complete variable domain, with remaining parts taken from reference TRBV5-6 and TRBJ1-3, reads DAGVTQSPTHLIKTRGQQVTLRCSPKSGHDTVSWYQQALGQGPQFIFQYYEEEERQRGNFPDRFSGHQFPNYSSELNVNALLLGDSALYLCASSFGRPSGNTIYFGEGSWLTVV.